The 32 T cell receptor beta chains below were found in one sample sequenced in a study of neoadjuvant anti-PD-1 for oral cavity cancer. Time point given: after neoadjuvant nivolumab, at surgical resection. The method was immunoSEQ multiplex PCR; TCRdb's version includes in-frame clones alone and lacks a portion of them. The table includes approximately 43,000 clones, 77% detected once. The source material was PBMCs, sampled after nivolumab (anti-PD-1) treatment. Source of these receptors: a person between 40 and 80 years old with oral cavity squamous cell carcinoma.

The V and J genes are TRBV2 and TRBJ1-5, with TRBD1 as a possible D gene (6 bases). Trimming shortened V by 3 bases and J by 4 bases, and 13 bases separated the two germline ends. Germline V CDR1 and CDR2: SNHLY, FYNNEI. This CDR3 is built from 15 residues. The CDR3 reads CASSEGGVGNQPQHF. CDR3 DNA sequence: TGTGCCAGCAGTGAGGGGGGCGTCGGGAATCAGCCCCAGCATTTT.

The chain joins TRBV7-2 to TRBJ2-1, with no clear D. Germline loops: CDR1 SGHTA, CDR2 FQGNSA. The CDR3 is made up of 13 amino acids. Trimming pared 4 bases from V and 4 bases from J, leaving 8 bases between. The CDR3 sequence: CASSSDSYNEQFF. DNA for the CDR3: TGTGCCAGCAGCTCTGACTCGTACAATGAGCAGTTCTTC.

The chain employs TRBV2 and TRBJ1-6; a possible D gene is TRBD1 (5 bases). Germline V gene data show CDR1 as SNHLY and CDR2 as FYNNEI. The V end was cut by 1 base, the J end by 7 bases, with 11 bases between. This CDR3 comprises 15 residues. CDR3: CASSEGGTFNSPLHF. Here the CDR3 DNA reads TGTGCCAGCAGTGAAGGCGGGACTTTCAATTCACCCCTCCACTTT.

The chain uses TRBV6-1 and TRBJ1-2; 8 bases line up with TRBD1. The V and J ends lost 4 bases and 3 bases, in that order; junction bases with no gene match: 7. There are 15 residues in the CDR3. Germline V lookup: CDR1 MNHNS, CDR2 SASEGT. The CDR3 nucleotides read TGTGCCAGCAGTGCGTCGAGGACAGGGTACTATGGCTACACCTTC. Protein product: CASSASRTGYYGYTF.

The rearrangement joins TRBV7-2 to TRBJ2-1; 7 bases fit TRBD2. With 3 bases clipped from V and 0 bases from J, the junction kept 8 bases outside the gene matches. The germline gives CDR1 SGHTA, CDR2 FQGNSA. CDR3 size: 17 residues. The CDR3 loop reads CASSLGWRGSSYNEQFF. CDR3 nucleotides: TGTGCCAGCAGCTTGGGGTGGCGCGGGAGCTCCTACAATGAGCAGTTCTTC.

The J gene is TRBJ1-1, the V gene TRBV6-1; weak D call: TRBD1 (6 bases). V lost 2 bases and J 1 base, leaving 8 bases between the germline ends. Germline V gene data show CDR1 as MNHNS and CDR2 as SASEGT. This CDR3 has 14 residues. Written as DNA, the CDR3 is TGTGCCAGCAGTGAAAAAGGGGGGAACACTGAAGCTTTCTTT. Translation: CASSEKGGNTEAFF.

Only a few counts were recorded for this clone. The V gene is TRBV5-6, the J gene TRBJ1-1; no clear D. From germline, CDR1 is SGHDT and CDR2 YYEEEE. V gave up 4 bases and J gave up 6 bases, with 13 bases separating them. The CDR3 has 13 residues. The chain's CDR3 is CASSPQLLPEAFF. CDR3 bases: TGTGCCAGCAGCCCACAGTTACTTCCTGAAGCTTTCTTT.

The chain employs TRBV6-4 and TRBJ1-6; no clear D gene. V dropped 0 bases and J dropped 6 bases, with 9 bases sitting between them. This CDR3 contains 15 residues. The germline V gene has CDR1 MRHNA and CDR2 SNTAGT. The CDR3 region has the DNA TGTGCCAGCAGTGACTCGACCGCCTTTAATTCACCCCTCCACTTT. Translation: CASSDSTAFNSPLHF.

This chain links TRBV6-1 with TRBJ1-1; D perhaps matches TRBD1 (5 bases). V lost 2 bases and J lost 10, with 17 bases in between. The CDR3 has 14 residues. Germline-derived CDR1 and CDR2 are MNHNS and SASEGT. The CDR3 DNA follows: TGTGCCAGCAGTGAAAGACAGAGGTCGAACCGAGCTTTCTTT. Translating it yields CASSERQRSNRAFF.

This chain uses TRBV2 with TRBJ2-2, with TRBD2 matching over 7 bases. The CDR3 length is 14 residues. The V and J ends lost 4 bases and 4 bases, in that order; junction bases with no gene match: 3. Germline CDR1 reads SNHLY; CDR2 reads FYNNEI. This CDR3 reads CASSAGGRTGELFF. The CDR3 DNA reads TGTGCCAGCAGTGCGGGGGGTCGCACCGGGGAGCTGTTTTTT.

This clone was seen a handful of times. The CDR3 sequence is CASSVYSRQGKNSPLHF. Here the CDR3 DNA reads TGTGCCAGTAGTGTCTACTCAAGACAGGGGAAGAATTCACCCCTCCACTTT. The chain links TRBV19 to TRBJ1-6, with TRBD1 matching 8 bases. J was trimmed by 7 bases and V by 5 bases; bases with no gene match: 13. The CDR3 consists of 17 residues. Germline V CDR1 and CDR2: LNHDA, SQIVND (reference sequence).

V is TRBV29-1 and J is TRBJ1-1; D is unclear. Trimming removed 6 bases from V and 1 base from J, with 12 bases in between. Germline CDR1 reads SQVTM; CDR2 reads ANQGSEA. The CDR3 has 13 amino acids. CDR3 coding DNA: TGCAGCGTCGGGAAGGACGGGAACACTGAAGCTTTCTTT. Amino acid sequence: CSVGKDGNTEAFF. The variable domain in full, with the rest retrieved from reference TRBV29-1 and TRBJ1-1, is SAVISQKPSRDICQRGTSLTIQCQVDSQVTMMFWYRQQPGQSLTLIATANQGSEATYESGFVIDKFPISRPNLTFSTLTVSNMSPEDSSIYLCSVGKDGNTEAFFGQGTRLTVV.

The chain has TRBV5-1 and TRBJ2-7, with 10 positions matching TRBD2. The CDR3 sequence is 13 residues long. With V trimmed by 4 bases and J by 4 bases, 2 bases remained unmatched. Germline V CDR1 and CDR2: SGHRS, YFSETQ. For the CDR3, the DNA is TGCGCCAGCAGCCGGACTAGCGGTTACGAGCAGTACTTC. This gives the protein CASSRTSGYEQYF. The variable domain in full, with the rest retrieved from reference TRBV5-1 and TRBJ2-7, is KAGVTQTPRYLIKTRGQQVTLSCSPISGHRSVSWYQQTPGQGLQFLFEYFSETQRNKGNFPGRFSGRQFSNSRSEMNVSTLELGDSALYLCASSRTSGYEQYFGPGTRLTVT.

V is TRBV4-1 and J is TRBJ1-4, with 8 bases lining up with TRBD1. The V and J ends lost 7 bases and 8 bases, in that order; junction bases with no gene match: 9. The CDR3 contains 14 residues. Germline V gives CDR1 MGHRA, CDR2 YSYEKL. For the CDR3, the DNA is TGCGCCAGCACTATGACAGGGGTGGGGGAAAAACTGTTTTTT. It specifies CASTMTGVGEKLFF.

The CDR3 DNA reads as TGTGCCACCAGCAGAGGGGGGTTCGATGAGCAGTTCTTC. It yields the protein CATSRGGFDEQFF. This chain connects TRBV15 to TRBJ2-1, with D tentatively TRBD1 or TRBD2 (5 bases each). In germline, CDR1 is LNHNV, CDR2 YYDKDF (reference sequence). Trimming cost V 1 base and J 8 bases, with 9 bases left between them. There are 13 residues in the CDR3.

The chain employs TRBV5-1 and TRBJ1-2, with a tentative D call TRBD1 (6 bases). CDR1 and CDR2 from the germline V gene are SGHRS and YFSETQ. Trimming pared 4 bases from V and 4 bases from J, leaving 11 bases between. CDR3 length equals 13 residues. CDR3 residues: CASSKDSAYGYTF. The CDR3 DNA reads as TGCGCCAGCAGCAAGGACAGCGCCTATGGCTACACCTTC. Looking up the rest from reference TRBV5-1 and TRBJ1-2 gives the full variable domain: KAGVTQTPRYLIKTRGQQVTLSCSPISGHRSVSWYQQTPGQGLQFLFEYFSETQRNKGNFPGRFSGRQFSNSRSEMNVSTLELGDSALYLCASSKDSAYGYTFGSGTRLTVV.

The chain combines TRBV5-1 with TRBJ2-7; D tentatively reads TRBD1 or TRBD2 (6 bases each). The CDR3 spans 14 residues. Germline V gene sequence: CDR1 SGHRS, CDR2 YFSETQ. The ends were cut back, 0 bases at V and 6 bases at J, with 13 bases in the middle. CDR3 DNA sequence: TGCGCCAGCAGCTTGGTTGGGGGGCTGGGCGAGCAGTACTTC. It is translated as CASSLVGGLGEQYF.

This rearrangement joins TRBV6-5 to TRBJ1-4, with TRBD1 as a possible D gene (6 bases). V shed 7 bases and J shed 7 bases, with 16 bases lying between them. In germline, CDR1 is MNHEY, CDR2 SVGAGI. This CDR3 is built from 14 residues. CDR3 DNA sequence: TGTGCCAGCACGCAACCGGGGGGCGGTGAAAAACTGTTTTTT. Protein: CASTQPGGGEKLFF.

This sequence joins TRBV2 and TRBJ1-5, with a weak D call TRBD1 (6 bases). Germline V gene data show CDR1 as SNHLY and CDR2 as FYNNEI. V lost 4 bases to trimming and J lost 6 bases, with 16 bases between them. The CDR3 covers 15 residues. For the CDR3, the DNA is TGTGCCAGCAGTGGTGGGACATTTGCCCGTCAGCCCCAGCATTTT. Translated: CASSGGTFARQPQHF. Drawing the rest from reference TRBV2 and TRBJ1-5, the complete variable domain is EPEVTQTPSHQVTQMGQEVILRCVPISNHLYFYWYRQILGQKVEFLVSFYNNEISEKSEIFDDQFSVERPDGSNFTLKIRSTKLEDSAMYFCASSGGTFARQPQHFGDGTRLSIL.

J is TRBJ2-5 and V is TRBV5-1, with D maybe TRBD2 (6 bases). CDR1 SGHRS and CDR2 YFSETQ come from the germline V gene. Trimming shortened V by 0 bases and J by 5 bases, and 14 bases separated the two germline ends. This CDR3 comprises 15 residues. The chain's CDR3 is CASSLEATSRETQYF. The CDR3 region has the DNA TGCGCCAGCAGCTTGGAAGCGACTAGTCGGGAGACCCAGTACTTC.

Points on this clone: One end of the junction varies from germline; a read error may be responsible. The chain joins TRBV7-7 to TRBJ2-3, with D perhaps matching TRBD1 (5 bases). This CDR3 contains 15 residues. Germline-derived CDR1 and CDR2 are SSHAT and FNYEAQ (reference sequence). The CDR3 coding sequence is TGTGCTAGCAGCCTAGGGGAATCTAGCACAGATACGCAGTATTTT. Its protein product is CASSLGESSTDTQYF. The complete variable domain, with remaining parts taken from reference TRBV7-7 and TRBJ2-3, reads GAGVSQSPRYKVTKRGQDVTLRCDPISSHATLYWYQQALGQGPEFLTYFNYEAQPDKSGLPSDRFSAERPEGSISTLTIQRTEQRDSAMYRCASSLGESSTDTQYFGPGTRLTVL.

The genes are TRBV2 and TRBJ2-7, with D perhaps matching TRBD2 (6 bases). CDR1 SNHLY and CDR2 FYNNEI come from the germline V gene. V gave up 5 bases and J gave up 2 bases, with 7 bases separating them. The CDR3 runs 12 residues. The CDR3 DNA is TGTGCCAGCAGTACGGGGGCCTACGAGCAGTACTTC. This codes for CASSTGAYEQYF.

The table lists this clone with a few counts. The gene calls are TRBV2 and TRBJ1-2; 8 bases are a match to TRBD1. This CDR3 region has 15 residues. From germline, CDR1 is SNHLY and CDR2 FYNNEI. The V and J ends lost 8 bases and 4 bases, in that order; junction bases with no gene match: 12. CDR3: CASGRQGRRGYGYTF. CDR3 nucleotide sequence: TGTGCCAGCGGCAGACAGGGGCGACGTGGCTATGGCTACACCTTC.

This chain links TRBV2 with TRBJ1-5; TRBD1 agrees at 7 bases. In germline, CDR1 is SNHLY, CDR2 FYNNEI. With 10 bases clipped from V and 7 bases from J, the junction kept 16 bases outside the gene matches. CDR3 length: 15 amino acids. The chain's CDR3 is CATHPDGTAGQPQHF. The DNA for the CDR3 is TGTGCCACCCACCCTGACGGGACAGCGGGGCAGCCCCAGCATTTT.

This clone was counted only a few times. The DNA of the CDR3 is TGTGCCAGCAGACCAAACCGACAGGGCCGCAATCAGCCCCAGCATTTT. Protein: CASRPNRQGRNQPQHF. The V call is TRBV27, the J call TRBJ1-5; 7 bases align to TRBD1. The trim removed 6 bases at V and 2 bases at J, leaving 10 bases unmatched. Germline lookup yields CDR1 MNHEY and CDR2 SMNVEV (reference sequence). CDR3 length: 16 amino acids.

The V gene is TRBV7-9, the J gene TRBJ2-1; 8 nucleotides line up with TRBD1. The CDR3 contains 13 residues. CDR1 is SEHNR, CDR2 FQNEAQ, per germline (reference sequence). With V trimmed by 4 bases and J by 5 bases, 1 base remained unmatched. This CDR3 is CASSWDRNNEQFF. CDR3 sequence (DNA): TGTGCCAGCAGCTGGGACAGGAACAATGAGCAGTTCTTC.

The chain's CDR3 is CASSLGGLAGVGGDEQFF. DNA for the CDR3: TGTGCCAGCAGCTTGGGCGGACTAGCGGGAGTAGGTGGGGATGAGCAGTTCTTC. The genes are TRBV5-4 and TRBJ2-1; 13 nucleotides agree with TRBD2. The CDR3 runs 18 residues. Trimming took 0 bases from V and 8 from J; bases not matched to a gene: 11. CDR1 SGHNT and CDR2 YYREEE come from the germline V gene (reference sequence).

V usage is TRBV29-1 and J usage is TRBJ1-1; D is possibly TRBD1 (5 bases). V was clipped by 5 bases and J by 4 bases, with 11 bases between them. Germline V gives CDR1 SQVTM, CDR2 ANQGSEA. The CDR3 consists of 12 residues. The CDR3 loop is CSVPQGVTEAFF. Written as DNA, the CDR3 is TGCAGCGTTCCTCAGGGTGTCACTGAAGCTTTCTTT.

This chain connects TRBV10-3 to TRBJ1-6; D is unclear. CDR1 is ENHRY and CDR2 is SYGVKD in the germline V gene. Trimming removed 3 bases from V and 2 bases from J, with 8 bases in between. The length of the CDR3 is 15 residues. This CDR3 reads CAISDAGTYNSPLHF. The CDR3 DNA reads as TGTGCCATCAGTGATGCCGGGACCTATAATTCACCCCTCCACTTT.

The chain carries TRBV7-9 and TRBJ1-2; D remains ambiguous. Germline assignment: CDR1 SEHNR and CDR2 FQNEAQ (reference sequence). This CDR3 has 18 residues. Trimming left V 5 bases short and J 0 bases short, with 22 bases between. CDR3 protein: CASSPHPDDGRPNYGYTF. The CDR3 DNA is TGTGCCAGCAGCCCCCACCCCGATGACGGCCGTCCTAACTATGGCTACACCTTC.

This chain uses TRBV2 with TRBJ1-3, with D hard to call. This CDR3 spans 14 amino acids. Germline CDR1 and CDR2: SNHLY and FYNNEI. V was shortened by 3 bases and J by 4 bases, with 10 bases between the two germline ends. The DNA for the CDR3 is TGTGCCAGCAGTGAGGACCTGGCGGGAAACACCATATATTTT. Protein product: CASSEDLAGNTIYF.

As DNA, the CDR3 is TGTGCCAGCTCACCACCGGCAGGGGTTAGGGCCCAGCATTTT. This translates into CASSPPAGVRAQHF. This chain connects TRBV18 to TRBJ1-5; D is possibly TRBD1 (6 bases). The CDR3 covers 14 residues. Germline assignment: CDR1 KGHSH and CDR2 LQKENI. Trimming left V 0 bases short and J 11 bases short, with 14 bases between.